This T cell receptor beta chain was captured in a study of blood T cell repertoires in COVID-19. About the study: The study drew acute and convalescent COVID-19 samples from the United States, Italy and Spain. PBMCs, B-cell-depleted T cells, or T cells provided the cDNA or gDNA that made up the material.

Trimming at V came to 10 bases and at J to 3 bases, leaving 6 bases not matched to a gene. The germline CDR1 and CDR2 sequences are MDHEN and SYDVKM. The CDR3 has 14 amino acids. Under the authors' procedure: Amplified reference gene primers provided the basis for estimating nucleated cell counts. Data came from immunoSEQ multiplex PCR; TCRdb stores just in-frame clones and leaves some out. That table gives V, J and clone size, and the DNA gave D and trimming. The sample records about 150,000 clones, about 85% being singletons. The chain uses TRBV28 and TRBJ2-2; TRBD1 agrees at 9 bases. This receptor was obtained from a woman aged 70-85 years with acute or convalescent COVID-19. What was sequenced was peripheral blood. The chain's CDR3 is CATQTGGDTGELFF. CDR3 sequence (DNA): TGTGCCACTCAAACAGGGGGCGACACCGGGGAGCTGTTTTTT. Full variable domain (missing parts from reference TRBV28 and TRBJ2-2): DVKVTQSSRYLVKRTGEKVFLECVQDMDHENMFWYRQDPGLGLRLIYFSYDVKMKEKGDIPEGYSVSREKKERFSLILESASTNQTSMYLCATQTGGDTGELFFGEGSRLTVL.